These 16 T cell receptor beta chains were all obtained from the same sample, sequenced in a study of blood T cell repertoires in COVID-19 (dated by TCRdb to between 2020 and 2021). Libraries were made using the immunoSEQ multiplex PCR assay. Sourced from immuneACCESS, this table was stored by TCRdb with only in-frame sequences that have V and J called. A share of the clones is absent; for the studies checked, an unresolved V gene accounts for under half, and the remainder has no known explanation. Recorded for this sample are some 200,000 clones; approximately 86% of them occurred a single time. In total, the top ten clones hold around 7% of the sample. Source material: peripheral blood. The source of these receptors is an elderly woman in a cohort sampled during active or convalescent COVID-19.

A single count supports this clone. The gene calls are TRBV7-9 and TRBJ2-7, with D tentatively TRBD2 (5 bases). CDR1 is SEHNR, CDR2 FQNEAQ, per germline (reference sequence). The CDR3 totals 14 residues. V gave up 1 base and J gave up 2 bases, with 9 bases separating them. The CDR3 reads CASSLGGLTYEQYV. CDR3 bases: TGTGCCAGCAGCTTAGGAGGGTTAACCTACGAGCAGTACGTC.

In this sample, this clone turned up once. The chain combines TRBV13 with TRBJ2-3, with TRBD2 matching 8 bases. The CDR3 loop spans 14 amino acids. Germline V gene sequence: CDR1 PRHDT, CDR2 FYEKMQ (reference sequence). J lost 1 base, V lost 4 bases, and 1 base had no gene match. The CDR3 here is CASSYGGGTDTQYF. CDR3 coding DNA: TGTGCCAGCAGCTACGGGGGGGGCACAGATACGCAGTATTTT. The full variable domain, its missing parts supplied by reference TRBV13 and TRBJ2-3, is AAGVIQSPRHLIKEKRETATLKCYPIPRHDTVYWYQQGPGQDPQFLISFYEKMQSDKGSIPDRFSAQQFSDYHSELNMSSLELGDSALYFCASSYGGGTDTQYFGPGTRLTVL.

V is TRBV10-2 and J is TRBJ1-3; 8 bases agree with TRBD1. The CDR3 totals 16 residues. V was pared by 3 bases and J by 4 bases, with 8 bases of the junction left unmatched. Germline lookup yields CDR1 WSHSY and CDR2 SAAADI. CDR3 coding DNA: TGCGCCAGCAGTGATGACAGGGGTGGAGCGGGAAACACCATATATTTT. It codes for CASSDDRGGAGNTIYF.

The chain employs TRBV30 and TRBJ2-5; D is unresolved. V lost 2 bases, J lost 5 bases, and 6 bases lay in between. Looked up from germline, CDR1 is GTSNPN and CDR2 is SVGIG (reference sequence). This CDR3 region has 11 residues. CDR3 amino acids: CAWSPRETQYF. DNA of the CDR3: TGTGCCTGGAGTCCACGGGAGACCCAGTACTTC.

The chain couples TRBV6-5 to TRBJ1-3; D gene unclear. Germline loops: CDR1 MNHEY, CDR2 SVGAGI. The CDR3 runs 16 residues. Between the trimmed V and J ends, which lost 2 bases and 1 base, there was a span of 12 bases. CDR3 amino acids: CASSYDPVPSGNTIYF. The CDR3 DNA reads as TGTGCCAGCAGTTACGATCCGGTTCCTTCTGGAAACACCATATATTTT.

This rearrangement joins TRBV6-5 to TRBJ2-1, with 12 bases lining up with TRBD2. With 6 bases clipped from V and 9 bases from J, the junction kept 6 bases outside the gene matches. CDR1 and CDR2 (germline): MNHEY, SVGAGI. The CDR3 is 14 amino acids. The CDR3 nucleotides read TGTGCCAGCAGGACGACTAGCGGGAGTCTTGAGCAGTTCTTC. Translating gives CASRTTSGSLEQFF.

The V call is TRBV6-6, the J call TRBJ2-3; 7 nucleotides match TRBD2. The germline CDR1 and CDR2 sequences are MNHNY and SVGAGI (reference sequence). V was pared by 6 bases and J by 2 bases, with 8 bases of the junction left unmatched. This CDR3 contains 15 residues. CDR3 DNA sequence: TGTGCCAGCAGGGACCGACTAGCAGACACAGATACGCAGTATTTT. This translates into CASRDRLADTDTQYF.

The chain couples TRBV5-4 to TRBJ2-3; maybe TRBD1 (8 bases). With 3 bases removed from V and 3 bases from J, the gap between germline ends came to 17 bases. The CDR3 has 16 residues. Per the germline V gene, CDR1 is SGHNT and CDR2 is YYREEE (reference sequence). The CDR3 here is CASSWGGRTGTDTQYF. CDR3 nucleotide sequence: TGTGCCAGCAGCTGGGGGGGGCGGACAGGGACAGATACGCAGTATTTT.

The genes are TRBV7-8 and TRBJ2-1, with a tentative D call TRBD1 (6 bases). Trimming cost V 1 base and J 5 bases, with 9 bases left between them. This CDR3 is 14 amino acids long. Germline V gives CDR1 SGHVS, CDR2 FQNEAQ. In DNA, the CDR3 is TGTGCCAGCAGCTTAGAGGACAGAGACAATGAGCAGTTCTTC. Translation gives CASSLEDRDNEQFF.

The chain employs TRBV7-9 and TRBJ2-5; a possible D gene is TRBD1 (6 bases). The CDR3 is made up of 14 amino acids. Germline CDR1 is SEHNR and CDR2 is FQNEAQ (reference sequence). Trimming cost V 5 bases and J 1 base, with 11 bases left between them. The DNA for the CDR3 is TGTGCCAGCAGCGCGGACAGCTTCCAAGAGACCCAGTACTTC. It encodes CASSADSFQETQYF.

The chain has TRBV14 and TRBJ2-1; D is ambiguous. The CDR3 is 12 amino acids. The germline V gene encodes CDR1 SGHDN and CDR2 FVKESK. The V end lost 5 bases, the J end lost 14 bases, and 16 bases lay between the germline ends. The CDR3 nucleotides read TGTGCCAGCAGCTCTATAGAGACTGAAAAGTTCTTC. This gives the protein CASSSIETEKFF.

This chain uses TRBV7-9 with TRBJ2-7; no clear D. CDR1 and CDR2 (germline): SEHNR, FQNEAQ (reference sequence). The V and J ends lost 6 bases and 3 bases respectively, with 9 bases between them. This CDR3 is 12 amino acids long. The CDR3 DNA is TGTGCCAGCAGTCCCCCCAACTACGAGCAGTACTTC. It translates to CASSPPNYEQYF.

The chain combines TRBV2 with TRBJ2-2; D unresolved. Germline-derived CDR1 and CDR2 are SNHLY and FYNNEI. V shed 8 bases and J shed 1 base, with 8 bases lying between them. The CDR3 contains 13 residues. CDR3 protein: CASAYRNTGELFF. The DNA for the CDR3 is TGTGCCAGCGCGTACAGGAACACCGGGGAGCTGTTTTTT.

The chain is built from TRBV10-3 and TRBJ2-7, with TRBD2 matching over 13 bases. The CDR3 totals 14 residues. Germline CDR1 ENHRY, CDR2 SYGVKD. Trimming removed 5 bases from V and 7 bases from J; junction bases left unmatched: 5. CDR3 region: CAISPGLAGQEQYF. The CDR3 coding sequence is TGTGCCATCAGTCCGGGACTAGCGGGGCAGGAGCAGTACTTC.

V is TRBV5-4 and J is TRBJ2-3; 12 nucleotides align to TRBD2. With V trimmed by 4 bases and J by 2 bases, 5 bases remained unmatched. The germline V gene encodes CDR1 SGHNT and CDR2 YYREEE (reference sequence). This CDR3 contains 16 residues. CDR3 loop: CASSLRTSGTTDTQYF. In DNA form, the CDR3 reads TGTGCCAGCAGCCTTAGGACTAGCGGGACCACAGATACGCAGTATTTT.

This chain uses TRBV7-2 with TRBJ2-1; tentative D call: TRBD2 (6 bases). Trimming took off 1 base at V and 4 bases at J, with 14 bases between the two ends. Per the germline V gene, CDR1 is SGHTA and CDR2 is FQGNSA. This CDR3 has 16 amino acids. As DNA, the CDR3 is TGTGCCAGCAGCTTAGTTCGGGGGATGGGATACAATGAGCAGTTCTTC. It translates to CASSLVRGMGYNEQFF.